Below, 3 T cell receptor beta chains from the same sample are listed, as sequenced in a study of beta chain features in type 1 diabetes. Sequencing targeted expressed TCRB transcripts, as all isolated RNA had been reverse transcribed. The assay was immunoSEQ multiplex PCR, and TCRdb's table has in-frame clones only and misses some. There are 200,000 to 250,000 clones in the sample; 68% occur only once, and around 0.05% lies in the top ten. Sequenced material: naive CD4+ T cells from blood. The receptors here all came from a man aged 25 to 45 in good health.

The gene calls are TRBV4-1 and TRBJ2-3; 7 bases map to TRBD1. The length of the CDR3 is 15 residues. Germline CDR1 is MGHRA and CDR2 is YSYEKL. Unmatched junction bases numbered 13, after V lost 10 bases and J lost 3 bases. CDR3 loop: CAIYGTGVQTDTQYF. In nucleotides, the CDR3 is TGCGCCATATATGGAACAGGGGTTCAAACAGATACGCAGTATTTT.

The chain uses TRBV7-7 and TRBJ2-1, with 13 bases aligning to TRBD2. CDR1 is SSHAT and CDR2 is FNYEAQ in the germline V gene (reference sequence). This CDR3 is built from 15 residues. The trim removed 5 bases at V and 8 bases at J, leaving 6 bases unmatched. The chain's CDR3 is CASSELAGGPDEQFF. The CDR3, as DNA: TGTGCCAGCAGCGAACTAGCGGGGGGGCCCGATGAGCAGTTCTTC. Together with reference TRBV7-7 and TRBJ2-1, the CDR3 gives the full variable domain: GAGVSQSPRYKVTKRGQDVTLRCDPISSHATLYWYQQALGQGPEFLTYFNYEAQPDKSGLPSDRFSAERPEGSISTLTIQRTEQRDSAMYRCASSELAGGPDEQFFGPGTRLTVL.

This clone was picked up one time. V is TRBV29-1 and J is TRBJ2-1; TRBD2 matches at 12 bases. CDR3 length equals 14 residues. CDR1 is SQVTM, CDR2 ANQGSEA, per germline. With 5 bases clipped from V and 9 bases from J, the junction kept 8 bases outside the gene matches. CDR3 DNA: TGCAGCGTTCGAGGACTAGCGGGATTCAGTGAGCAGTTCTTC. Translation: CSVRGLAGFSEQFF.